The 9 T cell receptor beta chains given below trace back to one sample, sequenced in a study of blood T cell repertoires in COVID-19. TCRdb's table, derived via immunoSEQ multiplex PCR, lists solely in-frame clones and lacks some. The data contain about 160,000 clones, less than 85% of them singletons. Sample: peripheral blood. These receptors originate from a woman aged 40 to 50 with COVID-19, enrolled during active disease.

This clone was picked up one time. The chain combines TRBV18 with TRBJ1-2, with 7 bases aligning to TRBD1. J lost 5 bases, V lost 6 bases, and 6 bases had no gene match. CDR3 length equals 13 residues. Germline loops: CDR1 KGHSH, CDR2 LQKENI. In DNA, the CDR3 is TGTGCCAGCTCCCGCGGGACAGAATATGGCTACACCTTC. It specifies CASSRGTEYGYTF.

This chain joins TRBV18 and TRBJ1-2; D not resolved. From germline, CDR1 is KGHSH and CDR2 LQKENI. V dropped 2 bases and J dropped 1 base, with 8 bases sitting between them. The CDR3 contains 14 residues. CDR3 nucleotide sequence: TGTGCCAGCTCACCAAATGGAGATAACTATGGCTACACCTTC. Translation: CASSPNGDNYGYTF.

The sample holds one count of this clone. V and J are TRBV7-3 and TRBJ2-2; D unclear. V lost 1 base and J 7 bases, leaving 7 bases between the germline ends. CDR1 SGHTA and CDR2 FQGTGA come from the germline V gene. The length of the CDR3 is 13 residues. The DNA for the CDR3 is TGTGCCAGCAGCTTAATAGTTTACGGGGAGCTGTTTTTT. It encodes CASSLIVYGELFF.

The genes are TRBV9 and TRBJ2-1; 9 bases are a match to TRBD1. The germline V gene encodes CDR1 SGDLS and CDR2 YYNGEE. V was clipped by 2 bases and J by 2 bases; unmatched bases: 5. The CDR3 loop spans 16 amino acids. This CDR3 is CASSVGQGGTYNEQFF. CDR3 DNA sequence: TGTGCCAGCAGCGTGGGACAGGGAGGGACCTACAATGAGCAGTTCTTC.

This clone turned up a few times. The chain joins TRBV5-6 to TRBJ2-4; D unclear. The germline V gene has CDR1 SGHDT and CDR2 YYEEEE. V lost 4 bases and J lost 9, with 17 bases in between. The CDR3 runs to 14 residues. CDR3 amino acids: CASSQRLVASIQYF. The DNA for the CDR3 is TGTGCCAGCAGCCAACGTCTAGTCGCGAGCATTCAGTACTTC. Together with reference TRBV5-6 and TRBJ2-4, the CDR3 gives the full variable domain: DAGVTQSPTHLIKTRGQQVTLRCSPKSGHDTVSWYQQALGQGPQFIFQYYEEEERQRGNFPDRFSGHQFPNYSSELNVNALLLGDSALYLCASSQRLVASIQYFGAGTRLSVL.

This chain joins TRBV9 and TRBJ2-2, with TRBD2 matching over 7 bases. This CDR3 has 16 amino acids. CDR1 is SGDLS, CDR2 YYNGEE, per germline. With V trimmed by 1 base and J by 0 bases, 3 bases remained unmatched. The CDR3 region has the DNA TGTGCCAGCAGCGTAAGACTAGCTTCGAACACCGGGGAGCTGTTTTTT. This sequence encodes CASSVRLASNTGELFF.

This rearrangement joins TRBV11-2 to TRBJ2-1; the match to TRBD2 covers 8 bases. The germline V gene encodes CDR1 SGHAT and CDR2 FQNNGV. The CDR3 length is 16 residues. Trimming at V came to 4 bases and at J to 3 bases, leaving 8 bases not matched to a gene. The CDR3 protein is CASSYTGTSFYNEQFF. CDR3 coding DNA: TGTGCCAGCAGCTATACCGGGACTAGTTTCTACAATGAGCAGTTCTTC.

The chain is built from TRBV6-5 and TRBJ2-1; weak D call: TRBD1 (5 bases). Looked up from germline, CDR1 is MNHEY and CDR2 is SVGAGI. The CDR3 consists of 14 residues. Trimming cost V 10 bases and J 9 bases, with 22 bases left between them. The DNA of the CDR3 is TGTGCCACCAATAACCTACAGGTGTCTGGTGAGCAGTTCTTC. Protein sequence: CATNNLQVSGEQFF.

CDR3 coding DNA: TGTGCCAGCAGCCAAGCGAAGGCGGCTGAAGCTTTCTTT. Translating gives CASSQAKAAEAFF. The J gene is TRBJ1-1, the V gene TRBV3-1 (or the pseudogene TRBV3-2); unclear D gene. V dropped 1 base and J dropped 6 bases, with 9 bases sitting between them. The CDR3 is 13 residues long. From germline, CDR1 is LGHDT and CDR2 YNNKEL (reference sequence).